The rows below give T cell receptor beta chains drawn from one sample of a study of shared clonotypes between healthy human individuals. Using immunoSEQ multiplex PCR, the repertoire was profiled, and TCRdb retains in-frame clones only, with some absent. The sample lists millions of clones, approximately 90% seen once, with around 0.14% in the top ten. Sequencing was done on a sample of naive CD4+ T cells sorted from blood. These receptors were taken from a man aged 18 to 30 in good health. Both conserved end residues are part of each CDR3. The D gene is left open where the match is weak. Where a row states a size, it is once, few, many or the class of an expanded clone; other rows omit it.

TRBD1 | . | TRBJ2-2 | TRBV2 | TGTGCCAGCGGGAGGGACAGGGGGAACACCGGGGAGCTGTTTTTT | CASGRDRGNTGELFF
TRBD1 | . | TRBJ1-2 | TRBV23-1 | TGCGCCAGCGGAACCGGGACAGGAGCCCCCCTCTATGGCTACACCTTC | CASGTGTGAPLYGYTF
. | once | TRBJ1-6 | TRBV28 | TGTGCCAGCACTCTGGGGATTTCCTATAATTCACCCCTCCACTTT | CASTLGISYNSPLHF
. | once | TRBJ2-7 | TRBV2 | TGTGCCAGCAGCACAGACTCCTACGAGCAGTACTTC | CASSTDSYEQYF
TRBD1 | . | TRBJ1-6 | TRBV10-3 | TGTGCCATCAGTGAGCAGGGGGCCCCGGAGCATTCACCCCTCCACTTT | CAISEQGAPEHSPLHF
TRBD1 | . | TRBJ1-2 | TRBV28 | TGTGCCAGCAGTGACAGGGGGCCTGGCTACACCTTC | CASSDRGPGYTF
TRBD1 | . | TRBJ1-3 | TRBV11-2 | TGTGCCAGCAGCTTACAGGGGGCTATACCTGGAAACACCATATATTTT | CASSLQGAIPGNTIYF
. | . | TRBJ2-5 | TRBV4-1 | TGCGCCAGCAGCCTTACTAGACGCGAGACCCAGTACTTC | CASSLTRRETQYF
. | . | TRBJ1-2 | TRBV5-4 | TGTGCCAGCAGCTTGGCGGGGACTAACTATGGCTACACCTTC | CASSLAGTNYGYTF
. | . | TRBJ2-3 | TRBV5-1 | TGCGCCAGCAGTCCCGGGACACCCCAGCGCACAGATACGCAGTATTTT | CASSPGTPQRTDTQYF
TRBD2 | . | TRBJ2-7 | TRBV7-2 | TGTGCCAGCAGCTTTTCACTAGCGGCCTACGAGCAGTACTTC | CASSFSLAAYEQYF
. | few | TRBJ1-1 | TRBV10-3 | TGTGCCATCAGTGACAGGGGCGGGAACACTGAAGCTTTCTTT | CAISDRGGNTEAFF
. | . | TRBJ1-3 | TRBV19 | TGTGCCAGTAGTATTCCCCAGACCACTGGAAACACCATATATTTT | CASSIPQTTGNTIYF
TRBD2 | . | TRBJ2-1 | TRBV5-5 | TGTGCCAGCAGCCCAAAAGCCCTAGCGGGGGGCGGGCTGGATGAGCAGTTCTTC | CASSPKALAGGGLDEQFF
TRBD2 | . | TRBJ2-5 | TRBV19 | TGTGCCAGCCGGCCGGGGGGGTCGGTCGGGACCCAGTACTTC | CASRPGGSVGTQYF
. | . | TRBJ2-3 | TRBV30 | TGTGCCTGGAGGAATTCGGGGGCTGGGAATACGCAGTATTTT | CAWRNSGAGNTQYF
. | . | TRBJ1-1 | TRBV2 | TGTGCCAGCAGTGAAAGACTAATGAACACTGAAGCTTTCTTT | CASSERLMNTEAFF
. | . | TRBJ2-3 | TRBV5-1 | TGCGCCAGCAGCTTCGATCTGGACAGAAAAACCAAACCTAGCACAGATACGCAGTATTTT | CASSFDLDRKTKPSTDTQYF
. | . | TRBJ1-2 | TRBV7-9 | TGTGCCAGCAACCCTCAAGTCAACTATGGCTACACCTTC | CASNPQVNYGYTF
. | . | TRBJ1-1 | TRBV5-1 | TGCGCCAGCAGATCGACAGGGAACACTGAAGCTTTCTTT | CASRSTGNTEAFF
. | once | TRBJ2-1 | TRBV5-1 | TGCGCCAGCAGCCCCAGGTCGGGGGCATCATACAATGAGCAGTTCTTC | CASSPRSGASYNEQFF
TRBD1 | . | TRBJ1-2 | TRBV15 | TGTGCCACCAGCATAGACAGGGTGCGGGGCTACACCTTC | CATSIDRVRGYTF
. | . | TRBJ2-3 | TRBV5-1 | TGCGCCAGCAGCTTGGTGGGACAAGGTACAGATACGCAGTATTTT | CASSLVGQGTDTQYF
TRBD1 | . | TRBJ1-2 | TRBV19 | TGTGCCAGTAGCAACGCGGACAGGGGGCTTGGCTACACCTTC | CASSNADRGLGYTF
TRBD1 | . | TRBJ1-6 | TRBV6-5 | TGTGCCAGCAGTTACGGGACAGGGGCCATTAATTCACCCCTCCACTTT | CASSYGTGAINSPLHF
. | . | TRBJ2-3 | TRBV5-5 | TGTGCCAGCAGCTTGAACGGAGGCACAGATACGCAGTATTTT | CASSLNGGTDTQYF
. | . | TRBJ1-1 | TRBV4-2 | TGTGCCAGCAGCCAAGAGGGGCTCCCAGGGGCTTTCTTT | CASSQEGLPGAFF
. | . | TRBJ1-5 | TRBV6-1 | TGTGCCAGCAATCACCAGCATTTT | CASNHQHF
TRBD1 | . | TRBJ2-3 | TRBV29-1 | TGCAGCGTTGAGGACCGGGACAGGGGCACAGATACGCAGTATTTT | CSVEDRDRGTDTQYF
TRBD1 | once | TRBJ2-1 | TRBV9 | TGTGCCAGCAGCGTCGGACAGGGGGACTACAATGAGCAGTTCTTC | CASSVGQGDYNEQFF
. | . | TRBJ1-2 | TRBV28 | TGTGCCAGCAGCTATTGGGACATCGGCTACACCTTC | CASSYWDIGYTF
. | . | TRBJ1-5 | TRBV6-5 | TGTGCCAGCAGTTACTCGACGGATAGCAATCAGCCCCAGCATTTT | CASSYSTDSNQPQHF
TRBD2 | . | TRBJ2-5 | TRBV5-6 | TGTGCCAGCAGCTTGAGGGTGAAGACTAGCGTCACAGAGACCCAGTACTTC | CASSLRVKTSVTETQYF
TRBD2 | . | TRBJ2-7 | TRBV5-1 | TGCGCCAGCAGCTTGGAGGCTAGCGGAAACTACGAGCAGTACTTC | CASSLEASGNYEQYF
TRBD2 | . | TRBJ2-3 | TRBV5-6 | TGTGCCAGCAGCTTGACTAGCGGGGGCTACACAGATACGCAGTATTTT | CASSLTSGGYTDTQYF
. | few | TRBJ1-1 | TRBV28 | TGTGCCAGTTGGGGGAACACTGAAGCTTTCTTT | CASWGNTEAFF